This T cell receptor beta chain was sequenced for a study of CD8+ T cells in alopecia areata. Isolated RNA was reverse transcribed into cDNA used as the sequencing template. The method was immunoSEQ multiplex PCR; TCRdb's version includes in-frame clones alone and lacks a portion of them. In the table there are under 250,000 clones, 57% of which are singletons. CDR1 and CDR2 (germline): MGHRA, YSYEKL. The ends were cut back, 3 bases at V and 5 bases at J, with 26 bases in the middle. This CDR3 region has 19 residues. Sequenced material: CD4+ T cells sorted from blood, taken at week 0. The genes are TRBV4-1 and TRBJ2-4; perhaps D is TRBD1 or TRBD2 (6 bases each). The origin of this receptor is a human donor with alopecia areata. DNA of the CDR3: TGCGCCAGCAGCCATGAAGGGGGGCGCCCCGGAGGCCGGGAAAACATTCAGTACTTC. This codes for CASSHEGGRPGGRENIQYF.